This entry is about one T cell receptor beta chain. The antigen is not known. This CDR3 spans 16 amino acids. V shed 7 bases and J shed 5 bases, with 20 bases lying between them. Germline V gene data show CDR1 as MNHNY and CDR2 as SVGAGI (reference sequence). Produced via immunoSEQ multiplex PCR; TCRdb's table is partial and in-frame only. The table records 150,000 or so clones, 70% to 90% of them present only once. This record comes from a study of cytotoxic CD8 clonotypes in ibrutinib-treated CLL. Study-wide findings and caveats: Elevated clonality accompanied ibrutinib response, with a return toward baseline values at progression.

The sequence was collected from a human donor with chronic lymphocytic leukemia. The sequencing used PBMCs, collected at disease progression, from a patient treated with ibrutinib. The rearrangement uses TRBV6-6 and TRBJ2-2, with D possibly being TRBD1 or TRBD2 (5 bases each). In DNA form, the CDR3 reads TGTGCCAGCAATTCCCATCAAAAGTGGGGGACCGGGGAGCTGTTTTTT. Amino acid sequence: CASNSHQKWGTGELFF.